Listed below are T cell receptor beta chains from one sample, sequenced in a study of blood T cell repertoires in COVID-19. Clones were read by immunoSEQ multiplex PCR, and TCRdb kept only the in-frame ones, dropping some. The data contain 40,000 to 50,000 clones, about 83% of them singletons. The sequenced material came from peripheral blood. Source of these receptors: a woman in her sixties or seventies with acute or convalescent COVID-19. The CDR3 runs from the conserved cysteine through the conserved F or W. The D gene is left open where the match is weak. Expanded clones get a size class; other rows say once, few or many, or leave the size out.

NA	TRBJ2-3	15	NA	TRBV7-8	CASSPVSGVTDTQYF	TGTGCCAGCAGTCCCGTGTCGGGGGTCACAGATACGCAGTATTTT
NA	TRBJ1-1	14	NA	TRBV5-6	CASSLAVAGTEAFF	TGTGCCAGCAGCTTAGCGGTTGCGGGAACTGAAGCTTTCTTT
NA	TRBJ1-5	14	NA	TRBV9	CASSVGRGGQPQHF	TGTGCCAGCAGCGTGGGACGGGGAGGGCAGCCCCAGCATTTT
NA	TRBJ2-3	16	TRBD2	TRBV7-3	CASAPLGGGGVDTQYF	TGTGCCAGCGCCCCCTTGGGCGGGGGGGGTGTGGATACGCAGTATTTT
NA	TRBJ1-4	15	TRBD1	TRBV4-1	CASSHGTGVNEKLFF	TGCGCCAGCAGCCACGGGACAGGGGTAAATGAAAAACTGTTTTTT
few	TRBJ1-6	18	NA	TRBV21-1	CASSKSAGQGRLNSPLHF	TGTGCCAGCAGCAAATCTGCGGGACAGGGACGGCTTAATTCACCCCTCCACTTT
NA	TRBJ2-7	15	TRBD1	TRBV11-2	CASSLGTGGSWGQYF	TGTGCCAGCAGCTTAGGGACAGGGGGCTCTTGGGGGCAGTACTTC
NA	TRBJ1-1	13	NA	TRBV12-3/TRBV12-4	CATAETELTEAFF	TGTGCCACCGCCGAGACAGAGCTTACTGAAGCTTTCTTT
NA	TRBJ1-1	16	TRBD1	TRBV5-1	CASSLAGTGVGTEAFF	TGCGCCAGCAGCTTGGCCGGGACAGGGGTTGGCACTGAAGCTTTCTTT
NA	TRBJ1-1	16	NA	TRBV6-5	CASSYTRTTWNTEAFF	TGTGCCAGCAGTTACACCCGGACTACCTGGAACACTGAAGCTTTCTTT
NA	TRBJ2-7	14	TRBD2	TRBV10-1	CASSTSGRAGEQYF	TGCGCCAGCAGCACTAGCGGGAGGGCGGGAGAGCAGTACTTC
NA	TRBJ2-7	15	TRBD1	TRBV15	CATSRSQGQGYEQYF	TGTGCCACCAGCAGGTCCCAGGGACAGGGCTACGAGCAGTACTTC
NA	TRBJ1-2	15	TRBD1	TRBV7-9	CASSLGQGTNYGYTF	TGTGCCAGCAGCTTAGGACAGGGGACGAACTATGGCTACACCTTC
NA	TRBJ2-1	15	TRBD1	TRBV7-8	CASSSDRVYSNEQFF	TGTGCCAGCAGCTCGGACAGGGTTTATTCCAATGAGCAGTTCTTC
NA	TRBJ2-2	13	NA	TRBV5-1	CASSRRGAGELFF	TGCGCCAGCAGCCGCAGGGGTGCAGGGGAGCTGTTTTTT
NA	TRBJ2-3	16	TRBD1	TRBV19	CASSNLGQGAPDTQYF	TGTGCCAGTAGTAACCTAGGACAGGGTGCCCCAGATACGCAGTATTTT
few	TRBJ1-6	15	TRBD1	TRBV28	CASSLGGQYNSPLHF	TGTGCCAGCAGTTTGGGGGGACAGTATAATTCACCCCTCCACTTT
NA	TRBJ1-2	18	NA	TRBV19	CASSIRTRLRTHAGGYTF	TGTGCCAGTAGCATACGAACAAGGTTGCGCACGCACGCAGGTGGCTACACCTTC
once	TRBJ1-2	15	NA	TRBV7-9	CASSAGQTRSDGYTF	TGTGCCAGCAGCGCCGGACAAACGAGGTCTGATGGCTACACCTTC
NA	TRBJ1-1	13	NA	TRBV19	CASSMGSLTEAFF	TGTGCCAGTAGTATGGGCAGTCTCACTGAAGCTTTCTTT
NA	TRBJ2-3	15	TRBD1	TRBV5-5	CASSLQGTATDTQYF	TGTGCCAGCAGCTTGCAGGGGACAGCCACAGATACGCAGTATTTT
once	TRBJ1-5	11	NA	TRBV6-5	CASSQGQPQHF	TGTGCCAGCAGTCAGGGGCAGCCCCAGCATTTT